This T cell receptor (beta chain) stems from a study of blood T cell repertoires in COVID-19. Only in-frame clones appear in the TCRdb table, and some are missing; sequencing was by immunoSEQ multiplex PCR. The repertoire includes around 480,000 clones, roughly 87% of them detected once, and roughly 0.7% sits in the top ten. CDR1 is MNHNS and CDR2 is SASEGT in the germline V gene. This CDR3 is built from 15 residues. V was pared by 2 bases and J by 3 bases, with 14 bases between. Donors in Cohort 3 counted as recovered after two negative PCRs, clearance, or symptom resolution. The V call is TRBV6-1, the J call TRBJ2-7; D remains ambiguous. Sequencing was done on a sample of PBMCs or T cells enriched from blood (not recorded which). The sequence was collected from a woman aged 18-29 years who had recovered from COVID-19. The CDR3 here is CASSELARTNYEQYF. CDR3 nucleotides: TGTGCCAGCAGTGAATTGGCCAGAACCAACTACGAGCAGTACTTC.